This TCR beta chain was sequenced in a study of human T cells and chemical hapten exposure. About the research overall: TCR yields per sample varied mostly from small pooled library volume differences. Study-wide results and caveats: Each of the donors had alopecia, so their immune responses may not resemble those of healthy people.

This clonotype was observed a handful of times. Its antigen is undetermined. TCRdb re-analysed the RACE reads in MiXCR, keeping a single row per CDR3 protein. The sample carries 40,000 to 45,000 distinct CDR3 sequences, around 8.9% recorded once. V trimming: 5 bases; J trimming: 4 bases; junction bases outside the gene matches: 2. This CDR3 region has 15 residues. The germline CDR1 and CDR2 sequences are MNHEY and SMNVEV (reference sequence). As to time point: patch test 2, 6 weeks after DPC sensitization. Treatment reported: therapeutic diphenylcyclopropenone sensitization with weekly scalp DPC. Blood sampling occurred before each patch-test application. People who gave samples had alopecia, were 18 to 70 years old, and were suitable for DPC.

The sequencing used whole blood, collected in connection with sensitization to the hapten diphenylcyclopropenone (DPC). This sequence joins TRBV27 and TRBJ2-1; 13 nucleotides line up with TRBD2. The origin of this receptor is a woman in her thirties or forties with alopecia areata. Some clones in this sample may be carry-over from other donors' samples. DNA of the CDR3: TGTGCCAGCAGTCCGGGACTAGCGGGGTACAATGAGCAGTTCTTC. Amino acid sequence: CASSPGLAGYNEQFF.